This passage covers 17 T cell receptor beta chains from one sample sequenced in a study of T cell repertoires in cytomegalovirus infection (dated by TCRdb to the late 2010s). TCRdb shows the sequencer as Illumina HiSeq 1500. Clones were called with MiXCR by TCRdb after fastp trimmed the public reads at Q25, and only in-frame beta chains were retained. Duplicate CDR3 protein sequences are folded into a single record with the most common DNA and genes. For this sample there are about 60,000 distinct CDR3 sequences; 20% to 25% appear just once. Roughly 73% of the sample comes from the top ten. Sample treatment or condition, as interpreted from the label and publication: in vitro stimulation with specific CMV peptide epitopes to enrich CMV-specific T cells. These receptors have no identified antigens. Specimen: CD8+ T cells from cultured PBMCs, collected from culture after CMV antigen stimulation. These receptors were collected from a human donor in good health (CMV status not recorded). Some clones in this sample may be carry-over from other donors' samples.

The chain has TRBV7-3 and TRBJ2-7, with a weak D call TRBD2 (6 bases). This CDR3 has 15 amino acids. Per germline, CDR1 SGHTA and CDR2 FQGTGA. V was shortened by 5 bases and J by 7 bases, with 21 bases between the two germline ends. The CDR3 sequence: CASSLLGGPQGEQYF. In nucleotides, the CDR3 is TGTGCCAGCAGCCTCCTCGGAGGGCCTCAAGGAGAGCAGTACTTC.

The chain is built from TRBV7-2 and TRBJ2-3, with 9 bases lining up with TRBD2. V dropped 5 bases and J dropped 4; count of bases not matched to a gene: 10. Looked up from germline, CDR1 is SGHTA and CDR2 is FQGNSA. The CDR3 has 16 residues. The chain's CDR3 is CASSPLAGVDADTQYF. The CDR3, as DNA: TGTGCCAGCAGCCCTTTAGCGGGGGTGGATGCAGATACGCAGTATTTT.

The V and J genes are TRBV11-2 and TRBJ2-5; D is ambiguous. V was trimmed by 4 bases and J by 7 bases, leaving 10 bases between them. Germline CDR1 SGHAT, CDR2 FQNNGV. The CDR3 runs to 12 residues. The CDR3 is CASSYGSRTQYF. CDR3 coding DNA: TGTGCCAGCAGCTACGGTTCAAGGACCCAGTACTTC. Complete variable domain (other parts from reference TRBV11-2 and TRBJ2-5): EAGVAQSPRYKIIEKRQSVAFWCNPISGHATLYWYQQILGQGPKLLIQFQNNGVVDDSQLPKDRFSAERLKGVDSTLKIQPAKLEDSAVYLCASSYGSRTQYFGPGTRLLVL.

In its sample, this clonotype was seen a few times. V and J are TRBV7-8 and TRBJ2-7; 7 bases agree with TRBD2. The CDR3 spans 15 residues. Germline V CDR1 and CDR2: SGHVS, FQNEAQ. V was pared by 6 bases and J by 1 base, with 9 bases of the junction left unmatched. CDR3 protein: CASSPAAGKSYEQYF. CDR3 bases: TGTGCCAGCAGTCCGGCAGCGGGGAAATCCTACGAGCAGTACTTC. The variable domain in full, completed from reference TRBV7-8 and TRBJ2-7, reads GAGVSQSPRYKVAKRGQDVALRCDPISGHVSLFWYQQALGQGPEFLTYFQNEAQLDKSGLPSDRFFAERPEGSVSTLKIQRTQQEDSAVYLCASSPAAGKSYEQYFGPGTRLTVT.

This clonotype was picked up many times. This chain joins TRBV19 and TRBJ1-2, with D possibly matching TRBD1 (6 bases). The germline V and J ends were trimmed by 7 bases and 4 bases, with 19 bases remaining between them. The V gene's germline CDR1 is LNHDA and CDR2 SQIVND (reference sequence). The CDR3 totals 15 residues. The CDR3 here is CASNRKGTFLYGYTF. The CDR3 region has the DNA TGTGCCAGTAATAGAAAGGGGACATTTCTCTATGGCTACACCTTC.

This sequence joins TRBV11-1 and TRBJ1-4; D may be TRBD1 (6 bases). Germline CDR1 reads SGHAT; CDR2 reads FQDESV (reference sequence). The CDR3 loop spans 19 amino acids. V lost 5 bases to trimming and J lost 4 bases, with 26 bases between them. The CDR3 nucleotides are TGTGCCAGCAGCATAAAGAAGGGACATCTCACGCCCCATAATGAAAAACTGTTTTTT. Translating gives CASSIKKGHLTPHNEKLFF.

CDR3 nucleotides: TGTGCCAGTAGGGACTGGACAGTAAATCAGCCCCAGCATTTT. This codes for CASRDWTVNQPQHF. The V and J genes are TRBV19 and TRBJ1-5, with a tentative D call TRBD1 (6 bases). Germline CDR1 LNHDA, CDR2 SQIVND (reference sequence). This CDR3 region has 14 residues. Deletions cut 6 bases from V and 4 bases from J, with 13 bases between.

A few counts support this clonotype. CDR3 sequence: CASGGADTQYF. CDR3 coding DNA: TGTGCCAGCGGGGGGGCAGATACGCAGTATTTT. The chain joins TRBV7-9 to TRBJ2-3, with 7 bases matching TRBD2. This CDR3 is 11 amino acids long. J lost 4 bases, V lost 8 bases, and 0 bases had no gene match. Germline CDR1 reads SEHNR; CDR2 reads FQNEAQ (reference sequence).

The rearrangement links TRBV11-2 to TRBJ2-5; D is ambiguous. This CDR3 region has 14 residues. V shed 5 bases and J shed 0 bases, with 10 bases lying between them. CDR1 and CDR2 from the germline V gene are SGHAT and FQNNGV. The CDR3 bases are TGTGCCAGCAGCCGGAGCTCGTACCAAGAGACCCAGTACTTC. It is translated as CASSRSSYQETQYF. Supplemented by reference TRBV11-2 and TRBJ2-5, the full variable domain reads EAGVAQSPRYKIIEKRQSVAFWCNPISGHATLYWYQQILGQGPKLLIQFQNNGVVDDSQLPKDRFSAERLKGVDSTLKIQPAKLEDSAVYLCASSRSSYQETQYFGPGTRLLVL.

This clonotype has a handful of counts. The rearrangement joins TRBV6-1 to TRBJ1-4, with no clear D. Germline CDR1 and CDR2: MNHNS and SASEGT. The CDR3 extends over 16 amino acids. The V end was cut by 4 bases, the J end by 6 bases, with 18 bases between. In DNA, the CDR3 is TGTGCCAGCAGTGCCATTCGGGCCGCACGCGATGAAAAACTGTTTTTT. Its protein product is CASSAIRAARDEKLFF.

The V and J genes are TRBV7-2 and TRBJ2-5, with TRBD2 identical over 8 bases. CDR1 SGHTA and CDR2 FQGNSA come from the germline V gene. The CDR3 contains 14 residues. V gave up 5 bases and J gave up 4 bases; unmatched junction bases: 6. The DNA for the CDR3 is TGTGCCAGCAGCGGTAGCGGGGCTCGAGAGACCCAGTACTTC. Its protein product is CASSGSGARETQYF.

This clonotype was picked up many times. The V call is TRBV7-4, the J call TRBJ1-5; 11 nucleotides line up with TRBD1. V lost 5 bases, J lost 0 bases, and 24 bases stayed unmatched. CDR3 length: 23 amino acids. In germline, CDR1 is SGHVT, CDR2 SQSDAQ. The CDR3 DNA follows: TGTGCCAGCAGCCCTACGGACAGGGGGCGGAATGTGATACGGGGCTATAGCAATCAGCCCCAGCATTTT. It yields the protein CASSPTDRGRNVIRGYSNQPQHF.

V is TRBV7-9 and J is TRBJ2-3, with D possibly being TRBD2 (6 bases). Germline loops: CDR1 SEHNR, CDR2 FQNEAQ (reference sequence). Trimming left V 7 bases short and J 6 bases short, with 20 bases between. The CDR3 runs 15 residues. The DNA of the CDR3 is TGTGCCAGCATCGTTGAGGACGGGGGAAGGGATACGCAGTATTTT. Its protein is CASIVEDGGRDTQYF.

At least ten counts were recorded for this clonotype. The chain joins TRBV2 to TRBJ2-3, with D uncertain. The CDR3 totals 16 residues. V lost 1 base, J lost 1 base, and 12 bases lay in between. CDR1 SNHLY and CDR2 FYNNEI come from the germline V gene. The CDR3, as DNA: TGTGCCAGCAGTGAAGGCCCTGCGGCCGGCACAGATACGCAGTATTTT. Residues: CASSEGPAAGTDTQYF.

Only a few counts were recorded for this clonotype. The chain joins TRBV12-3 or TRBV12-4 to TRBJ1-6, with D perhaps TRBD1 (5 bases). This CDR3 is built from 12 residues. Trimming pared 1 base from V and 13 bases from J, leaving 8 bases between. In DNA, the CDR3 is TGTGCCAGCAGTTTAGTGGGGGAGCCCCTCCACTTT. This codes for CASSLVGEPLHF.

This chain joins TRBV20-1 and TRBJ2-1, with D perhaps matching TRBD2 (7 bases). Germline V gene sequence: CDR1 DFQATT, CDR2 SNEGSKA (reference sequence). CDR3 length: 13 amino acids. The V gene lost 2 bases and the J gene lost 8 bases, with 13 bases spanning the gap. The CDR3 nucleotides are TGCAGTGCTAGAACCACAGGGAGGGATGAGCAGTTCTTC. Translated, it gives CSARTTGRDEQFF.

V gene TRBV6-2 or TRBV6-3 combines with J gene TRBJ1-1; the D gene is possibly TRBD1 (6 bases). The CDR3 has 15 amino acids. Trimming took off 6 bases at V and 5 bases at J, with 19 bases between the two ends. Germline-derived CDR1 and CDR2 are MNHEY and SVGEGT. CDR3 residues: CASSQDSLEETEAFF. CDR3 nucleotides: TGTGCCAGCAGCCAGGACAGCCTGGAAGAGACTGAAGCTTTCTTT.